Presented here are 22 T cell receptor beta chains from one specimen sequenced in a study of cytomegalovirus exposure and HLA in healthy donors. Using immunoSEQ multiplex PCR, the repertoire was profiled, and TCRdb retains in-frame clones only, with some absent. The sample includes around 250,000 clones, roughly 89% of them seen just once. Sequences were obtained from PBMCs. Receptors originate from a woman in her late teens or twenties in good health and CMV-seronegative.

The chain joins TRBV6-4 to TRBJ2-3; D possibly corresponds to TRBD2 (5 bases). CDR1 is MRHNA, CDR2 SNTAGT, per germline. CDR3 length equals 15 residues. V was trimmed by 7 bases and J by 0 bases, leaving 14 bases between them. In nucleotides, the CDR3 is TGTGCCAGCAAAGAGACGCGGGCGAGCACAGATACGCAGTATTTT. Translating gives CASKETRASTDTQYF.

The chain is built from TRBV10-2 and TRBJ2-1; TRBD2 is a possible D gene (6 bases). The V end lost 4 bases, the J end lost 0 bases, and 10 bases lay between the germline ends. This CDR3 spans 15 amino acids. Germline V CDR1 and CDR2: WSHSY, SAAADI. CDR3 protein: CASSGEVDSYNEQFF. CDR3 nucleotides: TGCGCCAGCAGTGGGGAGGTAGACTCCTACAATGAGCAGTTCTTC.

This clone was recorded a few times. Here the CDR3 reads CASSQSPGTNEKLFF. As DNA, the CDR3 is TGCGCCAGCAGCCAGAGTCCCGGAACTAATGAAAAACTGTTTTTT. V usage is TRBV4-1 and J usage is TRBJ1-4; D is undetermined. V lost 3 bases, J lost 1 base, and 9 bases lay in between. The germline V gene has CDR1 MGHRA and CDR2 YSYEKL. The CDR3 contains 15 residues.

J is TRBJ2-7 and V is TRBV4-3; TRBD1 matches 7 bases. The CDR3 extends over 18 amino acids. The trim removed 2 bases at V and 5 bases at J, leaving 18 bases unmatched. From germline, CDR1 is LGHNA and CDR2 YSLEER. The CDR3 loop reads CASSQHVFPTGDTNEQYF. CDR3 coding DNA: TGCGCCAGCAGCCAACACGTCTTTCCCACAGGGGATACAAACGAGCAGTACTTC.

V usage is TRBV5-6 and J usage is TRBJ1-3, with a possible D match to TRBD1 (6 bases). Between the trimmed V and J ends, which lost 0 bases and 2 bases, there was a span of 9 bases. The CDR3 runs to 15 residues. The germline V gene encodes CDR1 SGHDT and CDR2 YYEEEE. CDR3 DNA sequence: TGTGCCAGCAGCTTGGCCTGGACAGCTGGAAACACCATATATTTT. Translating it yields CASSLAWTAGNTIYF.

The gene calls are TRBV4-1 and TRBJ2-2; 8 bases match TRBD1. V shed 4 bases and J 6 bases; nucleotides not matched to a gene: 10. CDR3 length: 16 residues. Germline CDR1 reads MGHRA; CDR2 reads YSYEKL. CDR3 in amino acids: CASSPPTGANAGELFF. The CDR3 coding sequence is TGCGCCAGCAGCCCCCCGACAGGGGCGAATGCCGGGGAGCTGTTTTTT.

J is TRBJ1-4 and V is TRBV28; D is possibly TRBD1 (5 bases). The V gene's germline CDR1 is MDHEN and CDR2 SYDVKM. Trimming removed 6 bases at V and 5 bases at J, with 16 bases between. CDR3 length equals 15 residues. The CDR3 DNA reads TGTGCCAGCAGCCCCGTTTCGGGGGAGAATGAAAAACTGTTTTTT. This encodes CASSPVSGENEKLFF.

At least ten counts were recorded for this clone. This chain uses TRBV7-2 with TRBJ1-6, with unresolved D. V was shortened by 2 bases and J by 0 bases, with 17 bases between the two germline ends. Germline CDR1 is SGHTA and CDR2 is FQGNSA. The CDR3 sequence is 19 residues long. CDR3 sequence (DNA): TGTGCCAGCAGCTTATGGGTCTCAGGAAAGAGCTCCTATAATTCACCCCTCCACTTT. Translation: CASSLWVSGKSSYNSPLHF.

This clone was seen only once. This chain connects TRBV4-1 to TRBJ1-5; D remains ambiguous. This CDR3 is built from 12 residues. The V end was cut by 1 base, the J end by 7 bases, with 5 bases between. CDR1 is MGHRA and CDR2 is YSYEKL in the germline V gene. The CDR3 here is CASSQGEQPQHF. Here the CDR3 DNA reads TGCGCCAGCAGCCAAGGAGAACAGCCCCAGCATTTT.

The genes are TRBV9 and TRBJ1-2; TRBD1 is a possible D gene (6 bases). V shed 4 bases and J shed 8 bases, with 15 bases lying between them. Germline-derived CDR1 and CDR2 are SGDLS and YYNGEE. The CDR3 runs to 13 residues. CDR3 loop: CASSSGGGKGYTF. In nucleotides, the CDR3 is TGTGCCAGCAGCTCCGGGGGGGGCAAAGGCTACACCTTC.

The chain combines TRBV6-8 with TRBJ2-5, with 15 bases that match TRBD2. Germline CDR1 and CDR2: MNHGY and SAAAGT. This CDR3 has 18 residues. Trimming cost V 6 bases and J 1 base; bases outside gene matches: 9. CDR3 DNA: TGTGCCAGCAGCCGCGGACTAGCGGGGGGGGGACCCCAAGAGACCCAGTACTTC. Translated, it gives CASSRGLAGGGPQETQYF.

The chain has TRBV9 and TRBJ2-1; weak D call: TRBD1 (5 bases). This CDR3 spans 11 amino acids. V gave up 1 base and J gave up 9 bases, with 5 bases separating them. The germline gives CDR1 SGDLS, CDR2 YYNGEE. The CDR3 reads CASSVQGEQFF. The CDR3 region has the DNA TGTGCCAGCAGCGTACAGGGTGAGCAGTTCTTC.

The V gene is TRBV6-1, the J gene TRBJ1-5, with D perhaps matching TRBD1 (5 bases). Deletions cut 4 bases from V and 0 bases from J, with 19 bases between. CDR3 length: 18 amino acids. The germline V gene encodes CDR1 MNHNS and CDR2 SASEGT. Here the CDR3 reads CASSARVGRVYSNQPQHF. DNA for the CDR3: TGTGCCAGCAGTGCCAGGGTGGGTAGGGTTTATAGCAATCAGCCCCAGCATTTT.

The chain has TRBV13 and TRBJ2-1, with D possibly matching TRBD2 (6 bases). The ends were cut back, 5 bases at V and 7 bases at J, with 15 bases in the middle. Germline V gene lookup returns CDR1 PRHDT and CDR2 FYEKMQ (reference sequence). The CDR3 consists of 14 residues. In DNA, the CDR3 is TGTGCCAGCAGCCACCGGCGGGAAAGAAATGAGCAGTTCTTC. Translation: CASSHRRERNEQFF.

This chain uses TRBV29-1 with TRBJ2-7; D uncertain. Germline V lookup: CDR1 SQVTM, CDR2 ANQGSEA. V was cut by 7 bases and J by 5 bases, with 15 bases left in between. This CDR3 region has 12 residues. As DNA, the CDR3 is TGCAGCGCCGAGGTAAGAAAGAACGAGCAGTACTTC. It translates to CSAEVRKNEQYF.

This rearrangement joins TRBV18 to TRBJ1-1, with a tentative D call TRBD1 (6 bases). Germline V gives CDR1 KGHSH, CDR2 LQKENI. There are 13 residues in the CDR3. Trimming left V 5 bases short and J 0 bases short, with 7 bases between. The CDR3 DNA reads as TGTGCCAGCTCAAGGGACATGAACACTGAAGCTTTCTTT. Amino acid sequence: CASSRDMNTEAFF. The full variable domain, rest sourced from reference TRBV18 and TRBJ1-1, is NAGVMQNPRHLVRRRGQEARLRCSPMKGHSHVYWYRQLPEEGLKFMVYLQKENIIDESGMPKERFSAEFPKEGPSILRIQQVVRGDSAAYFCASSRDMNTEAFFGQGTRLTVV.

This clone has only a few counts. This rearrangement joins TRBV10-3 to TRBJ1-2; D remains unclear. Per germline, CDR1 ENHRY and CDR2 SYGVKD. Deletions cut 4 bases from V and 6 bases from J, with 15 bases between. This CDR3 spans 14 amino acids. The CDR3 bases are TGTGCCATCAGTGTAGCCGGTAGGTCGGATGGCTACACCTTC. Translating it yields CAISVAGRSDGYTF.

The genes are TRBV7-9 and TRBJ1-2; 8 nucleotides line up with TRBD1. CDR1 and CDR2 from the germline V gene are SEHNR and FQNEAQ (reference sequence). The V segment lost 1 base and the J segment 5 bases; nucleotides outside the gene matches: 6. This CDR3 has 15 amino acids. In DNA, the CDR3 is TGTGCCAGCAGCTTAGTGGGCAGGGGGCTTTATGGCTACACCTTC. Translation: CASSLVGRGLYGYTF.

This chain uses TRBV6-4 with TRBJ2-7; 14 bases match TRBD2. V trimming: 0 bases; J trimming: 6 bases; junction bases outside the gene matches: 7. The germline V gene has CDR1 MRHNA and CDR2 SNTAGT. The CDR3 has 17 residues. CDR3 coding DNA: TGTGCCAGCAGTGACTCGAGACTAGCGGGGGGGGAACCCGAGCAGTACTTC. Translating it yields CASSDSRLAGGEPEQYF.

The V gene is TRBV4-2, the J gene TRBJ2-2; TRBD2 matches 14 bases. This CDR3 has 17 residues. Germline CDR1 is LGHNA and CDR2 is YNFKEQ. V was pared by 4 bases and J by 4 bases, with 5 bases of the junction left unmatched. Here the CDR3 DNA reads TGTGCCAGCAGCCGGTGGGGGACTAGCGGGGGCACCGGGGAGCTGTTTTTT. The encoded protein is CASSRWGTSGGTGELFF.

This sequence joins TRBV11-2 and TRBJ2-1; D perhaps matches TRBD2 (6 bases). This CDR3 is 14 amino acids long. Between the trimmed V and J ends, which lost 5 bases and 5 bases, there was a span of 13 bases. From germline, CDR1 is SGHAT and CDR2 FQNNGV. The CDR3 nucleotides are TGTGCCAGCAGCCCCGAGGGGAGGAACAATGAGCAGTTCTTC. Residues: CASSPEGRNNEQFF.

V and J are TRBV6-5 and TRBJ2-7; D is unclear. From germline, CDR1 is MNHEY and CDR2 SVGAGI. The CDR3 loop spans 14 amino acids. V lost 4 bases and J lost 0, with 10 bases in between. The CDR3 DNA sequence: TGTGCCAGCAGTTCTCAGGTCAGCTCCTACGAGCAGTACTTC. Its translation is CASSSQVSSYEQYF.